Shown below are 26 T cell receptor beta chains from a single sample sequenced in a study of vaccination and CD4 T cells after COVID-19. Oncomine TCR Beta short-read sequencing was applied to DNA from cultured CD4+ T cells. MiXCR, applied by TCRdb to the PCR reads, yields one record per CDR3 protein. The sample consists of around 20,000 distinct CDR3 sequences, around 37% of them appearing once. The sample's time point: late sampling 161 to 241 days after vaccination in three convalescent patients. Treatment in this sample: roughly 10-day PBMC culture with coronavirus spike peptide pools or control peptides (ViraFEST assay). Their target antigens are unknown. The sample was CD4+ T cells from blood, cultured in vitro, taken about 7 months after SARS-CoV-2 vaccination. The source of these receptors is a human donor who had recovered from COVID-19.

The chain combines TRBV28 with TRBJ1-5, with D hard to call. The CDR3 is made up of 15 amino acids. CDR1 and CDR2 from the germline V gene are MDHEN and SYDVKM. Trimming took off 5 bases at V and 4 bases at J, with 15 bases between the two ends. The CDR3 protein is CASSPIGLINQPQHF. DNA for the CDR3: TGTGCCAGCAGTCCCATAGGACTGATAAATCAGCCCCAGCATTTT. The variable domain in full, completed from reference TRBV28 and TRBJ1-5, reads DVKVTQSSRYLVKRTGEKVFLECVQDMDHENMFWYRQDPGLGLRLIYFSYDVKMKEKGDIPEGYSVSREKKERFSLILESASTNQTSMYLCASSPIGLINQPQHFGDGTRLSIL.

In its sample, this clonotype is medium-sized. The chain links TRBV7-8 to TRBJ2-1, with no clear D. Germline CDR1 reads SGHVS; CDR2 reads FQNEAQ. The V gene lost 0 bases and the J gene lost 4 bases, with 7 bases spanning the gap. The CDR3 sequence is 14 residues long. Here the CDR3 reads CASSLAHLYNEQFF. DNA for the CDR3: TGTGCCAGCAGCTTAGCGCACTTGTACAATGAGCAGTTCTTC.

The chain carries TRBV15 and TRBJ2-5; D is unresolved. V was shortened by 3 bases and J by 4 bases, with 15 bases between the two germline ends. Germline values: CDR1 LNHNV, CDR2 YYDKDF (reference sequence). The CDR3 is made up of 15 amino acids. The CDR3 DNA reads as TGTGCCACCAGCAGGGCCTCTCGAAGTCCAGAGACCCAGTACTTC. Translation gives CATSRASRSPETQYF.

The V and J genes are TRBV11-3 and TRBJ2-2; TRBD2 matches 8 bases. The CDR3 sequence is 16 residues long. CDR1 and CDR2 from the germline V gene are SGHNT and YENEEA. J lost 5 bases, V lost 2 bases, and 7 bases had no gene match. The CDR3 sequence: CASSLRTSHDTGELFF. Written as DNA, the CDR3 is TGTGCCAGCAGCTTACGGACTAGCCACGATACCGGGGAGCTGTTTTTT.

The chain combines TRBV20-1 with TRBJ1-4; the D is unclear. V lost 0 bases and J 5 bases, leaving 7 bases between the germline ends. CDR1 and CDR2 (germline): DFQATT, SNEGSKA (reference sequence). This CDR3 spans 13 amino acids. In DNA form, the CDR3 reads TGCAGTGCTAGAGACAGTAAAAATGAAAAACTGTTTTTT. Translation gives CSARDSKNEKLFF.

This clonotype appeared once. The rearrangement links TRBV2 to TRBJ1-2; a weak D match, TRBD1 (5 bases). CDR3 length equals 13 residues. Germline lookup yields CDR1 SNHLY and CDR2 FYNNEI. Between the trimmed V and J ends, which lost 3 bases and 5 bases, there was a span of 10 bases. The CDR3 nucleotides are TGTGCCAGCAGTGAGTGGGGGAGGTATGGCTACACCTTC. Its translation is CASSEWGRYGYTF.

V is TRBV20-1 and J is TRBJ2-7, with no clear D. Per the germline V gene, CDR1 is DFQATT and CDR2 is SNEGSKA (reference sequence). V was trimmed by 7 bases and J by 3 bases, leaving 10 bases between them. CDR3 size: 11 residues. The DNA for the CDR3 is TGCAGTGGGACCGATGACTACGAGCAGTACTTC. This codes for CSGTDDYEQYF.

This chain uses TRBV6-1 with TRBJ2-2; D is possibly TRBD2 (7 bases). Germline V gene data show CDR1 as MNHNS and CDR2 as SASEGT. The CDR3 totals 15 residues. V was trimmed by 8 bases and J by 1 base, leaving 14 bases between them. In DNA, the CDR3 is TGTGCCAGCGGGAGGGGGTTGCGGAACACCGGGGAGCTGTTTTTT. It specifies CASGRGLRNTGELFF.

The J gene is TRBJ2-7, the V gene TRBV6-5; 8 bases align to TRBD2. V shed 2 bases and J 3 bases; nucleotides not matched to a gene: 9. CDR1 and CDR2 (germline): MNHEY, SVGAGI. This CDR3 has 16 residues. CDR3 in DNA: TGTGCCAGCAGTTACCGTACTGGCGGGAGGATCTACGAGCAGTACTTC. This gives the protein CASSYRTGGRIYEQYF.

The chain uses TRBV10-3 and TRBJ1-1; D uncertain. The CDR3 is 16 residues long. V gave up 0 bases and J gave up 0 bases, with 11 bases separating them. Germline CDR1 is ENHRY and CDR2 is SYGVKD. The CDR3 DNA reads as TGTGCCATCAGTGAGTCAAAGGGAGGAGTGAACACTGAAGCTTTCTTT. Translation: CAISESKGGVNTEAFF.

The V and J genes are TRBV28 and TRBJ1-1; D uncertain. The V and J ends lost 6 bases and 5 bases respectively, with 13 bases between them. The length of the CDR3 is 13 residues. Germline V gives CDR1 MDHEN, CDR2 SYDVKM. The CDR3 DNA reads TGTGCCAGCAGACCCCTTGGTAGAACTGAAGCTTTCTTT. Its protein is CASRPLGRTEAFF.

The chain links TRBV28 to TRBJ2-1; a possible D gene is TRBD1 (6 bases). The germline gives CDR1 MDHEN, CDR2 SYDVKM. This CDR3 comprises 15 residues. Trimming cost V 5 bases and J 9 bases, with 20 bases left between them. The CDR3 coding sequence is TGTGCCAGCAGTCCAGGACAGTCATCTACCAGTGAGCAGTTCTTC. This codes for CASSPGQSSTSEQFF. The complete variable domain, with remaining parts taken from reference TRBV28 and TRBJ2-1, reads DVKVTQSSRYLVKRTGEKVFLECVQDMDHENMFWYRQDPGLGLRLIYFSYDVKMKEKGDIPEGYSVSREKKERFSLILESASTNQTSMYLCASSPGQSSTSEQFFGPGTRLTVL.

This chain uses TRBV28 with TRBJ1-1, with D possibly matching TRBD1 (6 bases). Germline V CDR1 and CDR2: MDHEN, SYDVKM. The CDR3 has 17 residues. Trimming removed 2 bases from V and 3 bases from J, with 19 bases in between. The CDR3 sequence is CASSLGGPSGADTEAFF. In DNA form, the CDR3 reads TGTGCCAGCAGTTTAGGGGGACCCTCAGGGGCGGACACTGAAGCTTTCTTT.

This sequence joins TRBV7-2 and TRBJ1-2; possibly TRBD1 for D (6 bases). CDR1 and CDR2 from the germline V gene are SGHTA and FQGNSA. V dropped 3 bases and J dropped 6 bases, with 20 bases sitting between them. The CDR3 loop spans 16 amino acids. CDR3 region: CASSFSVQGARDGYTF. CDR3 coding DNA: TGTGCCAGCAGCTTCTCAGTACAGGGTGCGAGGGATGGCTACACCTTC.

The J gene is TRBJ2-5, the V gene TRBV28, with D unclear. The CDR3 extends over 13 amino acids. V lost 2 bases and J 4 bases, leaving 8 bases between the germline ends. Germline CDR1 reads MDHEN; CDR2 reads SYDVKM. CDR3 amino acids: CASSLRGRETQYF. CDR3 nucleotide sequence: TGTGCCAGCAGTTTAAGAGGACGAGAGACCCAGTACTTC.

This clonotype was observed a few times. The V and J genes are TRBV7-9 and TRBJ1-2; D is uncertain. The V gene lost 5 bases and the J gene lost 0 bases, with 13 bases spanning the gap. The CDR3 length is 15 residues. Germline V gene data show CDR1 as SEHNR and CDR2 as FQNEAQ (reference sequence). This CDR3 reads CASSPPLRSNYGYTF. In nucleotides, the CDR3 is TGTGCCAGCAGCCCACCGTTGAGATCTAACTATGGCTACACCTTC.

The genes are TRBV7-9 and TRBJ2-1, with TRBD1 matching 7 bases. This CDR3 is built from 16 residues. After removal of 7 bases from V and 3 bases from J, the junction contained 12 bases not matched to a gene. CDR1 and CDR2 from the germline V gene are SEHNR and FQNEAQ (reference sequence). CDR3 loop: CASTGTAPKVYNEQFF. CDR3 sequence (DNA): TGTGCCAGCACGGGGACAGCGCCAAAGGTCTACAATGAGCAGTTCTTC.

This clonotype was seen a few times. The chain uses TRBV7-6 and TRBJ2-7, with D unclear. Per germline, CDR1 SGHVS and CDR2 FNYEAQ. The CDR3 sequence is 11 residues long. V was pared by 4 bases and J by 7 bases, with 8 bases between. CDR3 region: CASSSSWEQYF. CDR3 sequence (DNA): TGTGCCAGCAGCTCTTCCTGGGAGCAGTACTTC.

This CDR3 is CASSDTSGRALGEQFF. CDR3 DNA: TGCGCCAGCAGCGATACTAGCGGGAGGGCCTTGGGTGAGCAGTTCTTC. The chain is built from TRBV5-1 and TRBJ2-1; TRBD2 matches at 13 bases. Germline values: CDR1 SGHRS, CDR2 YFSETQ. The CDR3 has 16 residues. V dropped 4 bases and J dropped 9; count of bases not matched to a gene: 10. The full variable domain, its missing parts supplied by reference TRBV5-1 and TRBJ2-1, is KAGVTQTPRYLIKTRGQQVTLSCSPISGHRSVSWYQQTPGQGLQFLFEYFSETQRNKGNFPGRFSGRQFSNSRSEMNVSTLELGDSALYLCASSDTSGRALGEQFFGPGTRLTVL.

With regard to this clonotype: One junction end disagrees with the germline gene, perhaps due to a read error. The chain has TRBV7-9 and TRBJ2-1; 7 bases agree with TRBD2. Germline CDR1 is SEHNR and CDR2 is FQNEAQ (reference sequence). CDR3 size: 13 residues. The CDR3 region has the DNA TGTGCCAGCAGCCAGAGCGGGGTCAATGGGCAGTTCTTC. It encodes CASSQSGVNGQFF.

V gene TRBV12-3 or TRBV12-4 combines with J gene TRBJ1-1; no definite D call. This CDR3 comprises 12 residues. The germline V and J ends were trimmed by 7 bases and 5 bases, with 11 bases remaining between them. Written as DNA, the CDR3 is TGTGCCAGCACCCAATCGGGGACTGAAGCTTTCTTT. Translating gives CASTQSGTEAFF.

CDR3 residues: CASSGVGVFGANVLTF. The CDR3 nucleotides read TGTGCCAGCAGCGGGGTCGGAGTCTTCGGGGCCAACGTCCTGACTTTC. This chain joins TRBV7-9 and TRBJ2-6; D is unclear. The V gene's germline CDR1 is SEHNR and CDR2 FQNEAQ (reference sequence). The CDR3 loop spans 16 amino acids. V was cut by 5 bases and J by 4 bases, with 15 bases left in between.

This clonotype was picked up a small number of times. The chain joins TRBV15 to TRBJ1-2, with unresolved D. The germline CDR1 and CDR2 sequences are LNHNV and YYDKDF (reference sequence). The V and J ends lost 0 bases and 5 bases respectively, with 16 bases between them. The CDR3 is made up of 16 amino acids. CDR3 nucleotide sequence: TGTGCCACCAGCAGAGAAACGGTCGACGTCATTTATGGCTACACCTTC. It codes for CATSRETVDVIYGYTF.

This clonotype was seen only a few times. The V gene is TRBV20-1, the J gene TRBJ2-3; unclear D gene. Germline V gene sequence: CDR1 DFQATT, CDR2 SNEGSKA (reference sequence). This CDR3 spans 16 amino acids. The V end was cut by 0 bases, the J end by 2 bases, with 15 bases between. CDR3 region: CSARDKATLITDTQYF. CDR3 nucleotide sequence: TGCAGTGCTAGAGATAAGGCTACCCTAATCACAGATACGCAGTATTTT.

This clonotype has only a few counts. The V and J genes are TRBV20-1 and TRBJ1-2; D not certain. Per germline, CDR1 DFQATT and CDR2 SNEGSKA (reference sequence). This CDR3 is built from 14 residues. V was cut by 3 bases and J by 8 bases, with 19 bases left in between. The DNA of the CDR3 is TGCAGTGCTAGGGAGACCTCACGGGCCGGGGGCTACACCTTC. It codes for CSARETSRAGGYTF.

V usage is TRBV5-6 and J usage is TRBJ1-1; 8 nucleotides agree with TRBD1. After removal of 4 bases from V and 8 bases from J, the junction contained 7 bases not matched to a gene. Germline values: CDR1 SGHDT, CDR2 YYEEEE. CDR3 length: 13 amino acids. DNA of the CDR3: TGTGCCAGCAGCCCCAGGGGGCGCGGCGAAGCTTTCTTT. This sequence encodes CASSPRGRGEAFF.